This T cell receptor (beta chain) was captured by sequencing in a study of CD4 and CD8 cells across lung adenocarcinoma regions. Localized lung adenocarcinoma, a non-small cell lung cancer, affected the donors. This CDR3 has 13 amino acids. The germline CDR1 and CDR2 sequences are WSHSY and SAAADI. TCRdb reprocessed the PCR reads via MiXCR and lists one record per CDR3 protein. Of roughly 20,000 distinct CDR3 sequences in the sample, roughly half were seen once. The specimen was CD8+ T cells from the center of a lung tumor. The V gene is TRBV10-2, the J gene TRBJ2-1, with a tentative D call TRBD2 (6 bases). The end of the DNA is better explained by TRBJ2-5, so the J call may be wrong. This sequence was found in a female donor with lung adenocarcinoma. The CD4 and CD8 labels of this study may be unreliable. CDR3 sequence: CASSGRERETQYF. The CDR3 DNA reads as TGCGCCAGCAGTGGACGGGAGAGGGAGACCCAGTACTTC.